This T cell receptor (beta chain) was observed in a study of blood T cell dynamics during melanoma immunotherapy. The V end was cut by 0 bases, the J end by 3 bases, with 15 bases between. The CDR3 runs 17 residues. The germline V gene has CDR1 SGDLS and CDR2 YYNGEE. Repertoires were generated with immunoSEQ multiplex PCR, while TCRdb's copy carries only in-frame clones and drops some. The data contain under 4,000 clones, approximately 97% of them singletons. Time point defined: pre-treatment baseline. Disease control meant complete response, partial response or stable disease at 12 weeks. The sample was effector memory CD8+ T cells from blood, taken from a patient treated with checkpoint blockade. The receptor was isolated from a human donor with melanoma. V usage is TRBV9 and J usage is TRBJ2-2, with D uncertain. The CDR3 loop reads CASSVEGSYWDTGELFF. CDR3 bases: TGTGCCAGCAGCGTAGAGGGCTCCTACTGGGACACCGGGGAGCTGTTTTTT. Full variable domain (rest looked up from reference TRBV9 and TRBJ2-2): DSGVTQTPKHLITATGQRVTLRCSPRSGDLSVYWYQQSLDQGLQFLIQYYNGEERAKGNILERFSAQQFPDLHSELNLSSLELGDSALYFCASSVEGSYWDTGELFFGEGSRLTVL.